Included here is one T cell receptor beta chain sequence, with context. The antigen is unknown. Sequence at one end of the junction differs from germline and may be a read error. This sample is drawn from a study of T cells after posttransplantation cyclophosphamide. Sequencing was performed with immunoSEQ multiplex PCR; in TCRdb, only in-frame clones are kept and a portion is missing. The sample has tens of thousands of clones; 86% are singletons. Treatment was busulfan-fludarabine conditioning, a marrow graft, and cyclophosphamide on days +3 and +4. Germline V gives CDR1 SNHLY, CDR2 FYNNEI. The CDR3 has 13 amino acids. Findings of the study overall: Recipient CMV seropositivity and CMV reactivation strongly tracked TRB clonality. Donor CD8+ memory clones often dominated recipient blood repertoires at later times.

This clonotype was obtained from a female patient between 30 and 39 years old who received an allogeneic stem cell transplant from an unrelated donor, was CMV-positive, and had no GVHD. Part of the T cells may come from the graft donor. The sample consisted of PBMCs, taken after allogeneic stem cell transplant with posttransplant cyclophosphamide. This chain uses TRBV2 with TRBJ1-1; 8 bases fit TRBD1. The CDR3 spells CASSEDRGAEAFF. The CDR3 DNA reads as TGTGCCAGCAGCGAAGACAGGGGAGCTGAAGCTTTCTTT.